This T cell receptor (beta chain) was identified during a study of cytomegalovirus exposure and HLA in healthy donors. Broader study findings: Using the classifier, cytomegalovirus status was reportedly diagnosed with high specificity and sensitivity.

Germline loops: CDR1 LNHDA, CDR2 SQIVND (reference sequence). The CDR3 contains 12 residues. V lost 5 bases to trimming and J lost 4 bases, with 5 bases between them. This clone was seen a handful of times. What it binds is unknown. Assay used: immunoSEQ multiplex PCR; TCRdb lists only in-frame clones, some missing. Here the sample spans 250,000 to 350,000 clones, roughly 87% being singletons. The source material was PBMCs. This receptor was identified in a woman aged 25 to 39 in good health and CMV-seropositive. The chain joins TRBV19 to TRBJ2-2; D gene ambiguous. For the CDR3, the DNA is TGTGCCAGTAGTCCCCGCACCGGGGAGCTGTTTTTT. Its translation is CASSPRTGELFF.